The 2 T cell receptor beta chains in this list originate from one sample, sequenced in a study of beta chain features in type 1 diabetes. These receptors' targets are unknown. Expressed TCRB transcripts were sequenced after all isolated RNA was converted to cDNA. Sequenced by immunoSEQ multiplex PCR; TCRdb stores in-frame clones only, minus some. The table lists roughly 730,000 clones, about an eighth of them singletons, with roughly 0.022% in the top ten. Study outcomes and limitations: Shortening that was moderate but significant affected the TCRB CDR3s of Type 1 diabetes patients in all four CD4+ subsets.

Sequenced: naive CD4+ T cells from blood. These receptors were obtained from a young man with type 1 diabetes.

V usage is TRBV5-1 and J usage is TRBJ2-7; 7 nucleotides match TRBD1. V shed 2 bases and J 3 bases; nucleotides not matched to a gene: 5. Germline V gene data show CDR1 as SGHRS and CDR2 as YFSETQ. This CDR3 is built from 14 residues. The CDR3 DNA is TGCGCCAGCAGCTTCGGACAGGACGACTACGAGCAGTACTTC. This translates into CASSFGQDDYEQYF.

Turning to this clone: Germline is not matched at one junction end, which may reflect a read error. J is TRBJ2-5 and V is TRBV7-7; D is ambiguous. The CDR3 runs to 11 residues. Germline V gene sequence: CDR1 SSHAT, CDR2 FNYEAQ (reference sequence). The CDR3 sequence: CASTLKETQYF. The CDR3 DNA follows: TGTGCCAGCACTCTTAAAGAAACCCAGTACTTC.